A single TCR beta chain is shown here with its context. Its antigen is currently unknown. The repertoire was sequenced with immunoSEQ multiplex PCR; TCRdb's copy has only in-frame clones and lacks some. This sample has roughly 140,000 clones, with approximately 89% found just once. There are 14 residues in the CDR3. The ends were cut back, 0 bases at V and 4 bases at J, with 8 bases in the middle. Germline CDR1 is SGHNT and CDR2 is YYREEE (reference sequence). This entry is derived from a study of T cell responses to AZD1222 COVID-19 vaccine. Study-level findings and limits: Regions 160-218 and 743-854 dominated among vaccine-associated CD4 TCRs spanning spike.

V is TRBV5-4 and J is TRBJ1-3; D possibly corresponds to TRBD1 (6 bases). The sample was peripheral blood, taken on day 0 of AZD1222 vaccination. The receptor was derived from an adult in good health. The CDR3 protein is CASSLGGLGNTIYF. In DNA, the CDR3 is TGTGCCAGCAGCTTGGGGGGGCTAGGAAACACCATATATTTT.